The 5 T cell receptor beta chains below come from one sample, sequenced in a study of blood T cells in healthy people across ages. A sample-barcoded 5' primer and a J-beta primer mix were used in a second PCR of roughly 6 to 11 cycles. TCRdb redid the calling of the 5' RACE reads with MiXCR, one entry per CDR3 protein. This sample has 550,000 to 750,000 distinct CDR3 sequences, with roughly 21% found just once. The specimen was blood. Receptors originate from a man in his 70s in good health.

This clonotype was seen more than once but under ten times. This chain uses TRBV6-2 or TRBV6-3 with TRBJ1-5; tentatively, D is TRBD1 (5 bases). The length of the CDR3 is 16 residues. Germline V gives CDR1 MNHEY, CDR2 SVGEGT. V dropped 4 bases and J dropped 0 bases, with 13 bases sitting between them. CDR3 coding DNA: TGTGCCAGCAGTTCAAGGGGCCGAGGTAGCAATCAGCCCCAGCATTTT. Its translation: CASSSRGRGSNQPQHF.

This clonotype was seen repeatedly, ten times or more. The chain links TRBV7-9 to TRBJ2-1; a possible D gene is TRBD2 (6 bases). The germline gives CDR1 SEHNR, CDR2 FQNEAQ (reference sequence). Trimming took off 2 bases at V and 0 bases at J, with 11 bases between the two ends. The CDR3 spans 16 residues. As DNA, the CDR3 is TGTGCCAGCAGCTTACCTCGGGGGAGCTCCTACAATGAGCAGTTCTTC. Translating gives CASSLPRGSSYNEQFF.

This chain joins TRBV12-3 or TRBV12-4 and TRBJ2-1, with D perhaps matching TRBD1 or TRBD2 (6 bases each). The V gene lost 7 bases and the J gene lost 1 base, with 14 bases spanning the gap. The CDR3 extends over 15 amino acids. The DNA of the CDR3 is TGTGCCAGCACCGTAGGGGGAGGTTCCTACAATGAGCAGTTCTTC. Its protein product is CASTVGGGSYNEQFF.

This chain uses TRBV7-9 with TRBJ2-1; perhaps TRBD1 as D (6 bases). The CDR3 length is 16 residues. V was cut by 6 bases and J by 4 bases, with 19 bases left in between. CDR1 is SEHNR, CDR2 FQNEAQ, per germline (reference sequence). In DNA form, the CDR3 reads TGTGCCAGCAGTCTGCTTCTAGACAGGTCTTACAATGAGCAGTTCTTC. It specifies CASSLLLDRSYNEQFF.

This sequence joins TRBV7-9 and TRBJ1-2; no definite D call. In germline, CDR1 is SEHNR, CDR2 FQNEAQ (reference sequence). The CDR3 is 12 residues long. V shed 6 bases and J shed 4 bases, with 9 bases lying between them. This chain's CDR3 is CASSHNSYGYTF. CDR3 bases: TGTGCCAGCAGTCATAACAGCTATGGCTACACCTTC.